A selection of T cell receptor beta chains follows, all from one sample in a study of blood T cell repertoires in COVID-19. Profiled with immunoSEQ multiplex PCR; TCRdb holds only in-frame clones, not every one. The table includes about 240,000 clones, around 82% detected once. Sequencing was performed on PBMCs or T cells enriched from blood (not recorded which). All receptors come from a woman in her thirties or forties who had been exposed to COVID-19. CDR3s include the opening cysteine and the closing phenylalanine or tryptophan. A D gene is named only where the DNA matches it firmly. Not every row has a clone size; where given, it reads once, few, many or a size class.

CDR3 protein: CASSSGTVNEKLFF
CDR3 DNA: TGTGCCAGCAGTTCGGGGACAGTTAATGAAAAACTGTTTTTT
D gene: TRBD1
V gene: TRBV28
J gene: TRBJ1-4
clone size: once

CDR3 protein: CASSWAYVGAETQYF
CDR3 DNA: TGTGCCAGCAGTTGGGCCTATGTGGGGGCCGAGACCCAGTACTTC
D gene: -
V gene: TRBV28
J gene: TRBJ2-5
clone size: -

CDR3 protein: CASSLGQNDQPQHF
CDR3 DNA: TGTGCCAGCAGCTTGGGCCAGAACGATCAGCCCCAGCATTTT
D gene: -
V gene: TRBV5-6
J gene: TRBJ1-5
clone size: -

CDR3 protein: CASSVPGGTEAFF
CDR3 DNA: TGTGCCAGCTCCGTCCCGGGGGGCACTGAAGCTTTCTTT
D gene: -
V gene: TRBV28
J gene: TRBJ1-1
clone size: -

CDR3 protein: CASSLARTGGGSNQPQHF
CDR3 DNA: TGTGCCAGCAGCTTAGCGAGGACAGGCGGCGGCAGCAATCAGCCCCAGCATTTT
D gene: TRBD1
V gene: TRBV7-2
J gene: TRBJ1-5
clone size: -

CDR3 protein: CASSLVTPGYEQYF
CDR3 DNA: TGTGCCAGCAGCTTAGTAACCCCGGGGTACGAGCAGTACTTC
D gene: -
V gene: TRBV7-2
J gene: TRBJ2-7
clone size: -

CDR3 protein: CASSVGLENTEAFF
CDR3 DNA: TGTGCCAGCAGCGTAGGACTCGAGAACACTGAAGCTTTCTTT
D gene: -
V gene: TRBV9
J gene: TRBJ1-1
clone size: once

CDR3 protein: CASSLFTQDYGYTF
CDR3 DNA: TGTGCCAGCAGCTTGTTTACACAGGACTATGGCTACACCTTC
D gene: -
V gene: TRBV5-6
J gene: TRBJ1-2
clone size: -

CDR3 protein: CASTIGTGDLSEAFF
CDR3 DNA: TGTGCCAGCACCATAGGGACAGGGGATCTATCTGAAGCTTTCTTT
D gene: TRBD1
V gene: TRBV6-5
J gene: TRBJ1-1
clone size: -

CDR3 protein: CASSSGQGPTNEKLFF
CDR3 DNA: TGTGCCAGCAGTTCTGGACAGGGACCAACTAATGAAAAACTGTTTTTT
D gene: TRBD1
V gene: TRBV6-5
J gene: TRBJ1-4
clone size: -

CDR3 protein: CASRGDGGYTF
CDR3 DNA: TGTGCCAGCAGAGGGGATGGGGGCTACACCTTC
D gene: -
V gene: TRBV6-5
J gene: TRBJ1-2
clone size: -

CDR3 protein: CASSYQGGYNEQFF
CDR3 DNA: TGTGCCAGCAGTTACCAGGGGGGCTACAATGAGCAGTTCTTC
D gene: -
V gene: TRBV6-5
J gene: TRBJ2-1
clone size: once

CDR3 protein: CSVERLAGGPEVTQYF
CDR3 DNA: TGCAGCGTTGAGAGGCTAGCGGGGGGGCCGGAAGTGACCCAGTACTTC
D gene: TRBD2
V gene: TRBV29-1
J gene: TRBJ2-5
clone size: -

CDR3 protein: CASSFKATYEQYF
CDR3 DNA: TGTGCCAGCAGCTTTAAAGCTACCTACGAGCAGTACTTC
D gene: -
V gene: TRBV5-5
J gene: TRBJ2-7
clone size: -

CDR3 protein: CASSILAGSEQFF
CDR3 DNA: TGCGCCAGCAGCATCCTAGCGGGGAGTGAGCAGTTCTTC
D gene: TRBD2
V gene: TRBV5-1
J gene: TRBJ2-1
clone size: -

CDR3 protein: CASSTQGLQTQYF
CDR3 DNA: TGTGCCAGCAGCACACAGGGGTTGCAGACCCAGTACTTC
D gene: TRBD1
V gene: TRBV5-8
J gene: TRBJ2-5
clone size: -

CDR3 protein: CASSLFGAEQGSTDTQYF
CDR3 DNA: TGCGCCAGCAGCCTTTTTGGGGCCGAACAGGGAAGCACAGATACGCAGTATTTT
D gene: -
V gene: TRBV4-1
J gene: TRBJ2-3
clone size: -

CDR3 protein: CASSPSVGAGRWDEQFF
CDR3 DNA: TGTGCCAGCAGTCCCTCGGTTGGGGCGGGGCGTTGGGATGAGCAGTTCTTC
D gene: -
V gene: TRBV28
J gene: TRBJ2-1
clone size: -

CDR3 protein: CASSLTGNTEAFF
CDR3 DNA: TGTGCCAGCTCACTCACAGGGAACACTGAAGCTTTCTTT
D gene: -
V gene: TRBV18
J gene: TRBJ1-1
clone size: -

CDR3 protein: CASSPGPGDTPGYTF
CDR3 DNA: TGTGCCAGCTCACCAGGTCCAGGGGACACCCCTGGCTACACCTTC
D gene: -
V gene: TRBV18
J gene: TRBJ1-2
clone size: -

CDR3 protein: CASTPPLRDRGVQPQHF
CDR3 DNA: TGTGCCAGCACTCCGCCCCTCCGGGACAGGGGAGTGCAGCCCCAGCATTTT
D gene: TRBD1
V gene: TRBV7-6
J gene: TRBJ1-5
clone size: -

CDR3 protein: CASTHWGEGDTQYF
CDR3 DNA: TGTGCCAGCACCCACTGGGGGGAAGGAGATACGCAGTATTTT
D gene: -
V gene: TRBV7-8
J gene: TRBJ2-3
clone size: -

CDR3 protein: CASSSQTVGDPDTQYF
CDR3 DNA: TGTGCCAGCAGCTCCCAGACGGTCGGGGATCCAGATACGCAGTATTTT
D gene: -
V gene: TRBV13
J gene: TRBJ2-3
clone size: -

CDR3 protein: CASSQDFSVNTEAFF
CDR3 DNA: TGTGCCAGCAGCCAAGATTTTTCGGTGAACACTGAAGCTTTCTTT
D gene: -
V gene: TRBV4-2
J gene: TRBJ1-1
clone size: -

CDR3 protein: CASSITGAGNTIYF
CDR3 DNA: TGTGCCAGTAGTATAACGGGGGCTGGAAACACCATATATTTT
D gene: -
V gene: TRBV19
J gene: TRBJ1-3
clone size: -

CDR3 protein: CASSLAGTGAYEQYF
CDR3 DNA: TGTGCCAGCAGCTTAGCCGGGACAGGGGCCTACGAGCAGTACTTC
D gene: TRBD1
V gene: TRBV7-2
J gene: TRBJ2-7
clone size: -

CDR3 protein: CAWNQGATSNQPQHF
CDR3 DNA: TGTGCCTGGAATCAGGGGGCCACGAGCAATCAGCCCCAGCATTTT
D gene: TRBD1
V gene: TRBV30
J gene: TRBJ1-5
clone size: -

CDR3 protein: CASSEIAGGRQETQYF
CDR3 DNA: TGTGCCAGCAGCGAGATAGCGGGGGGGCGCCAAGAGACCCAGTACTTC
D gene: TRBD2
V gene: TRBV7-7
J gene: TRBJ2-5
clone size: -

CDR3 protein: CASSSEWGLLNQPQHF
CDR3 DNA: TGTGCCAGCAGCTCGGAGTGGGGCCTACTCAATCAGCCCCAGCATTTT
D gene: -
V gene: TRBV6-2/TRBV6-3
J gene: TRBJ1-5
clone size: -

CDR3 protein: CASSHSLAGGRREQYF
CDR3 DNA: TGTGCCAGCAGCCATTCTCTAGCGGGGGGGCGACGCGAGCAGTACTTC
D gene: TRBD2
V gene: TRBV4-2
J gene: TRBJ2-7
clone size: -

CDR3 protein: CASSPTGTGELFF
CDR3 DNA: TGTGCCAGCAGCCCAACAGGGACCGGGGAGCTGTTTTTT
D gene: -
V gene: TRBV7-3
J gene: TRBJ2-2
clone size: -

CDR3 protein: CASRGDRLEKLFF
CDR3 DNA: TGTGCCAGCCGGGGGGACAGGCTCGAAAAACTGTTTTTT
D gene: TRBD1
V gene: TRBV2
J gene: TRBJ1-4
clone size: once

CDR3 protein: CASFEGHLVNEQFF
CDR3 DNA: TGTGCCAGCTTTGAGGGACATTTAGTTAATGAGCAGTTCTTC
D gene: -
V gene: TRBV2
J gene: TRBJ2-1
clone size: -

CDR3 protein: CASSLWTSGDNTGELFF
CDR3 DNA: TGTGCCAGCAGCTTGTGGACTAGCGGGGATAACACCGGGGAGCTGTTTTTT
D gene: TRBD2
V gene: TRBV5-6
J gene: TRBJ2-2
clone size: -

CDR3 protein: CASSLSDGMNTEAFF
CDR3 DNA: TGTGCCAGCAGTTTATCGGACGGGATGAACACTGAAGCTTTCTTT
D gene: -
V gene: TRBV27
J gene: TRBJ1-1
clone size: -

CDR3 protein: CASSRSGGAVETQYF
CDR3 DNA: TGTGCCAGCAGCCGAAGCGGGGGGGCTGTGGAGACCCAGTACTTC
D gene: TRBD2
V gene: TRBV7-8
J gene: TRBJ2-5
clone size: once

CDR3 protein: CAFGRGGEETQYF
CDR3 DNA: TGTGCCTTCGGCCGGGGAGGGGAAGAGACCCAGTACTTC
D gene: TRBD2
V gene: TRBV5-4
J gene: TRBJ2-5
clone size: -

CDR3 protein: CATSSRGGIYGYTF
CDR3 DNA: TGTGCCACCAGCAGTCGGGGGGGAATCTATGGCTACACCTTC
D gene: -
V gene: TRBV15
J gene: TRBJ1-2
clone size: once

CDR3 protein: CASSLDRAPNTGELFF
CDR3 DNA: TGTGCCAGCAGTCTCGACAGGGCCCCGAACACCGGGGAGCTGTTTTTT
D gene: TRBD1
V gene: TRBV6-2/TRBV6-3
J gene: TRBJ2-2
clone size: -

CDR3 protein: CATSRDGGGGSYNEQFF
CDR3 DNA: TGTGCCACCAGCAGAGATGGTGGCGGGGGATCCTACAATGAGCAGTTCTTC
D gene: TRBD2
V gene: TRBV15
J gene: TRBJ2-1
clone size: once

CDR3 protein: CASSADRGSAEAFF
CDR3 DNA: TGTGCCAGCAGCGCGGACAGGGGGTCGGCTGAAGCTTTCTTT
D gene: TRBD1
V gene: TRBV5-5
J gene: TRBJ1-1
clone size: -

CDR3 protein: CASNLQGNTGELFF
CDR3 DNA: TGTGCCAGTAATCTACAGGGGAACACCGGGGAGCTGTTTTTT
D gene: -
V gene: TRBV19
J gene: TRBJ2-2
clone size: -

CDR3 protein: CASHGTGAYGYTF
CDR3 DNA: TGTGCCAGCCACGGGACAGGGGCCTATGGCTACACCTTC
D gene: TRBD1
V gene: TRBV27
J gene: TRBJ1-2
clone size: once